This entry concerns a single T cell receptor (beta chain). Its antigen is not identified. This sample was taken from a study of cytomegalovirus exposure and HLA in healthy donors. Study-level background: Counted in an early data release were approximately 85 million unique TCRs from HLA-typed donors.

13 Jbeta primers and 60 Vbeta primers were used for the PCR. TCRdb keeps only in-frame clones here, not all; method: immunoSEQ multiplex PCR. This table holds 130,000 to 150,000 clones, about three quarters found once. Findings and caveats of the study: A few V segments could not be told apart, such as TRBV6-2 and TRBV6-3, and were left out. An analysis done earlier found most TCR beta V segments productive about 87% or about 30% of the time. What was likely a sequencing artifact was a cluster of highly shared sequence variants.

Per germline, CDR1 ENHRY and CDR2 SYGVKD. The CDR3 spans 17 residues. Trimming at V came to 6 bases and at J to 5 bases, leaving 15 bases not matched to a gene. This rearrangement joins TRBV10-3 to TRBJ2-2; 7 positions agree with TRBD1. The receptor was isolated from a male donor in good health and CMV-seropositive. The source material was PBMCs. CDR3 DNA sequence: TGTGCCATCAGAAAGACAGGGATGATAGTTGGGACCGGGGAGCTGTTTTTT. As protein: CAIRKTGMIVGTGELFF.